These 9 T cell receptor beta chains originate from one sample sequenced in a study of T cell responses to AZD1222 COVID-19 vaccine. This table comes from immunoSEQ multiplex PCR, and its TCRdb copy is limited to in-frame clones, with some not included. The sample includes roughly 120,000 clones, approximately 90% seen only once; the top ten take under 20%. The material sequenced was peripheral blood, taken on day 0 of AZD1222 vaccination. The receptors were sampled from an adult in good health.

This clone was counted once. The rearrangement uses TRBV6-2 or TRBV6-3 and TRBJ1-5, with D uncertain. The germline gives CDR1 MNHEY, CDR2 SVGEGT. V was trimmed by 1 base and J by 3 bases, leaving 7 bases between them. CDR3 length equals 14 residues. The chain's CDR3 is CASSYWQPNQPQHF. CDR3 coding DNA: TGTGCCAGCAGTTACTGGCAACCCAATCAGCCCCAGCATTTT.

Points on this clone: One end of the junction varies from germline; a read error may be responsible. This chain links TRBV28 with TRBJ1-3; TRBD1 might be the D (6 bases). The CDR3 is 13 residues long. The germline V gene encodes CDR1 MDHEN and CDR2 SYDVKM. CDR3 in amino acids: CEGTKLGGNTIYF. The DNA for the CDR3 is TGCGAGGGGACAAAGTTGGGAGGAAACACCATATATTTT.

The CDR3 region is CASSLGTGGNSPLHF. The DNA for the CDR3 is TGCGCCAGCAGCTTGGGGACAGGGGGGAATTCACCCCTCCACTTT. The chain uses TRBV5-1 and TRBJ1-6; 10 bases map to TRBD1. The CDR3 runs to 15 residues. V lost 0 bases and J lost 7; bases outside the gene matches: 1. Germline CDR1 and CDR2: SGHRS and YFSETQ.

This chain joins TRBV7-9 and TRBJ2-3; D is unresolved. The germline gives CDR1 SEHNR, CDR2 FQNEAQ (reference sequence). The CDR3 spans 12 residues. V lost 5 bases and J 13 bases, leaving 16 bases between the germline ends. Here the CDR3 reads CASSAKPGTKYF. CDR3 coding DNA: TGTGCCAGCAGCGCCAAGCCGGGTACTAAGTATTTT.

This chain links TRBV19 with TRBJ1-2, with no clear D. The germline V and J ends were trimmed by 4 bases and 4 bases, with 13 bases remaining between them. This CDR3 has 14 amino acids. Germline CDR1 LNHDA, CDR2 SQIVND (reference sequence). Here the CDR3 reads CASSTSQRAYGYTF. The DNA of the CDR3 is TGTGCCAGTAGTACGTCCCAGAGGGCCTATGGCTACACCTTC.

The genes are TRBV19 and TRBJ2-7, with 7 bases aligning to TRBD1. Germline assignment: CDR1 LNHDA and CDR2 SQIVND (reference sequence). This CDR3 contains 15 residues. V lost 7 bases to trimming and J lost 2 bases; unmatched junction nucleotides: 11. CDR3 in amino acids: CASTPSPTGAYEQYF. CDR3 sequence (DNA): TGTGCCAGTACCCCATCCCCCACAGGGGCCTACGAGCAGTACTTC.

V gene TRBV18 combines with J gene TRBJ1-2; D unclear. CDR3 length: 16 amino acids. Germline V gene lookup returns CDR1 KGHSH and CDR2 LQKENI. V dropped 2 bases and J dropped 3 bases, with 16 bases sitting between them. This CDR3 is CASSPGRTLVDYGYTF. As DNA, the CDR3 is TGTGCCAGCTCACCAGGGAGGACTCTTGTGGACTATGGCTACACCTTC.

The gene calls are TRBV5-1 and TRBJ1-1, with unresolved D. With 0 bases removed from V and 0 bases from J, the gap between germline ends came to 6 bases. CDR1 is SGHRS, CDR2 YFSETQ, per germline. This CDR3 region has 14 residues. This CDR3 reads CASSLGLLNTEAFF. The CDR3 bases are TGCGCCAGCAGCTTGGGACTGTTGAACACTGAAGCTTTCTTT.

The chain is built from TRBV28 and TRBJ2-1; D may be TRBD1 (6 bases). The CDR3 covers 15 residues. V was clipped by 7 bases and J by 0 bases, with 13 bases between them. Per the germline V gene, CDR1 is MDHEN and CDR2 is SYDVKM. In nucleotides, the CDR3 is TGTGCCAGCACCCTGACAGGCAGCTCCTACAATGAGCAGTTCTTC. Amino acids: CASTLTGSSYNEQFF.